One and the same sample provided the 10 T cell receptor beta chains below, sequenced in a study of cytomegalovirus exposure and HLA in healthy donors. In the PCR, 60 Vbeta and 13 Jbeta primers were used. Repertoires were generated with immunoSEQ multiplex PCR, while TCRdb's copy carries only in-frame clones and drops some. The sample holds fewer than 200,000 clones, less than 75% seen once. The sequencing input was PBMCs. Receptors originate from a girl aged 5 to 17 in good health and CMV-seronegative.

The V and J genes are TRBV13 and TRBJ2-1; 8 bases are shared with TRBD2. The ends lost 5 bases at V and 15 bases at J; junction bases unmatched: 12. CDR3 size: 13 residues. Germline CDR1 is PRHDT and CDR2 is FYEKMQ (reference sequence). As DNA, the CDR3 is TGTGCCAGCAGCCCGGGGGGGCGAGCACACTCGTTCTTC. It codes for CASSPGGRAHSFF.

This clone was observed a handful of times. V and J are TRBV6-5 and TRBJ1-1; D unresolved. This CDR3 is built from 14 residues. The V end lost 4 bases, the J end lost 0 bases, and 9 bases lay between the germline ends. In germline, CDR1 is MNHEY, CDR2 SVGAGI. The CDR3: CASSLSGMNTEAFF. The CDR3 bases are TGTGCCAGCAGTTTATCGGGGATGAACACTGAAGCTTTCTTT.

For this clone: Sequence at one end of the junction differs from germline and may be a read error. The chain carries TRBV7-3 and TRBJ1-2, with a weak D call TRBD1 (5 bases). The V gene's germline CDR1 is SGHTA and CDR2 FQGTGA. The CDR3 loop spans 13 amino acids. This CDR3 reads CASSLTPDRGLHF. The CDR3 DNA reads as TGTGCCAGCAGCTTAACCCCTGATCGGGGGTTACACTTC. The complete variable domain, with remaining parts taken from reference TRBV7-3 and TRBJ1-2, reads GAGVSQTPSNKVTEKGKYVELRCDPISGHTALYWYRQSLGQGPEFLIYFQGTGAADDSGLPNDRFFAVRPEGSVSTLKIQRTERGDSAVYLCASSLTPDRGLHFGSGTRLTVV.

The V and J genes are TRBV7-9 and TRBJ2-7; a possible D gene is TRBD2 (5 bases). The CDR3 is 16 residues long. Per germline, CDR1 SEHNR and CDR2 FQNEAQ (reference sequence). Trimming stripped 3 bases from V and 2 bases from J, with 17 bases between. Written as DNA, the CDR3 is TGTGCCAGCAGCTTCTCTGAGGGCAGGCGAGCCTACGAGCAGTACTTC. Translating it yields CASSFSEGRRAYEQYF.

The DNA of the CDR3 is TGTGCCAGCAGCGCCGGGGGGGCGACAGATACGCAGTATTTT. This gives the protein CASSAGGATDTQYF. V gene TRBV7-7 combines with J gene TRBJ2-3, with 8 bases aligning to TRBD2. The V gene's germline CDR1 is SSHAT and CDR2 FNYEAQ (reference sequence). J was trimmed by 3 bases and V by 5 bases; bases with no gene match: 4. This CDR3 region has 14 residues.

Turning to this clone: One end of the junction fails to match germline, which may point to a read error. V gene TRBV6-1 combines with J gene TRBJ2-7, with 7 bases lining up with TRBD1. Germline V gene data show CDR1 as MNHNS and CDR2 as SASEGT. The CDR3 is made up of 16 amino acids. CDR3 in DNA: TGTGCCAGCAGTGACCTTTTTCGGAGACAGGGAGACCTCTGGGACTTC. Translated, it gives CASSDLFRRQGDLWDF.

The chain employs TRBV11-3 and TRBJ2-5; 7 nucleotides agree with TRBD1. Germline CDR1 SGHNT, CDR2 YENEEA. This CDR3 is 13 amino acids long. The ends lost 5 bases at V and 5 bases at J; junction bases unmatched: 5. This CDR3 is CASSRGGRETQYF. CDR3 bases: TGTGCCAGCAGCAGAGGGGGCCGGGAGACCCAGTACTTC.

CDR3 in DNA: TGCGCCAGCAGCCCGACCGGGACTAGCGCCTACGAGCAGTACTTC. Its translation is CASSPTGTSAYEQYF. The chain recombines TRBV4-1 with TRBJ2-7; 10 bases line up with TRBD2. The junction had 5 bases not matched to a gene; V was cut back by 4 bases and J by 2 bases. The CDR3 runs to 15 residues. Germline lookup yields CDR1 MGHRA and CDR2 YSYEKL.

V gene TRBV15 combines with J gene TRBJ1-2; D gene uncertain. The V end was cut by 2 bases, the J end by 4 bases, with 14 bases between. This CDR3 is 15 amino acids long. Germline loops: CDR1 LNHNV, CDR2 YYDKDF (reference sequence). CDR3 loop: CATSRPPPLLYGYTF. CDR3 DNA sequence: TGTGCCACCAGCAGACCCCCTCCCCTCCTCTATGGCTACACCTTC.

The chain is built from TRBV10-3 and TRBJ2-7, with D tentatively TRBD2 (6 bases). There are 12 residues in the CDR3. The ends were cut back, 2 bases at V and 4 bases at J, with 6 bases in the middle. The V gene's germline CDR1 is ENHRY and CDR2 SYGVKD. The CDR3 sequence is CAISEGGYEQYF. The CDR3 DNA reads TGTGCCATCAGTGAGGGAGGGTACGAGCAGTACTTC.